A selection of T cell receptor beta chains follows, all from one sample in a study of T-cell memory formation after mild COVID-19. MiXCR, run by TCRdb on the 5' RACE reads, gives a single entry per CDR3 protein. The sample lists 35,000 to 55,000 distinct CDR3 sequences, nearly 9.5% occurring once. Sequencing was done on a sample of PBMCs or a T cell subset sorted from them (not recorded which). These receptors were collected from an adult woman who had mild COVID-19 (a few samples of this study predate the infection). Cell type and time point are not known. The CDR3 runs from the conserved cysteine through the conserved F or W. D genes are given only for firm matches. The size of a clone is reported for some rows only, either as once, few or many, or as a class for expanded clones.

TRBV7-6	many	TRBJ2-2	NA	CASGTGIRNTGELFF	TGTGCCAGCGGGACCGGGATAAGGAACACCGGGGAGCTGTTTTTT
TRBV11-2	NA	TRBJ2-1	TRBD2	CASSLDKGLGNEQFF	TGTGCCAGCAGCTTAGATAAGGGACTAGGCAATGAGCAGTTCTTC
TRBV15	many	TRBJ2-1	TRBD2	CATSRFGLAGLNEQFF	TGTGCCACCAGCAGATTCGGACTAGCGGGGCTTAATGAGCAGTTCTTC
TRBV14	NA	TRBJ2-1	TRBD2	CASSGSLGLAGVGSYNEQFF	TGTGCCAGCAGCGGATCGCTGGGACTAGCGGGAGTTGGTTCCTACAATGAGCAGTTCTTC
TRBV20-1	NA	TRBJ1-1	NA	CSARDWGEAFF	TGCAGTGCTAGAGATTGGGGTGAAGCTTTCTTT
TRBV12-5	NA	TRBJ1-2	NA	CASGLVQGKYGYTF	TGTGCTAGTGGTTTGGTCCAGGGGAAGTATGGCTACACCTTC
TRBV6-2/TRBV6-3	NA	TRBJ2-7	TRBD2	CASSYPSGGPFGDEQYF	TGTGCCAGCAGTTACCCCTCGGGGGGGCCCTTTGGGGACGAGCAGTACTTC
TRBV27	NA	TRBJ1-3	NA	CASRQLGDRGNTIYF	TGTGCCAGCAGACAACTAGGGGATAGGGGAAACACCATATATTTT
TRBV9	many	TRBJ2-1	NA	CASSVAGGGSGELYNEQFF	TGTGCCAGCAGCGTAGCAGGGGGTGGTAGCGGTGAACTCTACAATGAGCAGTTCTTC
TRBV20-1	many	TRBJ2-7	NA	CSAQPHWAYEQYF	TGCAGTGCTCAGCCCCACTGGGCCTACGAGCAGTACTTC
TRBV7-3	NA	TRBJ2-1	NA	CASSLSSGGSYNEQFF	TGTGCCAGCAGCTTAAGTTCGGGGGGCTCTTACAATGAGCAGTTCTTC
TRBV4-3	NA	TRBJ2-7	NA	CASSRSLRSDEQYF	TGCGCCAGCAGCCGAAGTCTAAGAAGCGACGAGCAGTACTTC
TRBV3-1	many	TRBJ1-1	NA	CASSPDSNTEAFF	TGTGCCAGCAGCCCGGATTCGAACACTGAAGCTTTCTTT
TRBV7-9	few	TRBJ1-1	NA	CASSPSMNTEAFF	TGTGCCAGCAGCCCCTCCATGAACACTGAAGCTTTCTTT
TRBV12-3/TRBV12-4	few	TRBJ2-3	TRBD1	CASSRTGEADTQYF	TGTGCCAGCAGCCGGACAGGGGAGGCAGATACGCAGTATTTT
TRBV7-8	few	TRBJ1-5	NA	CASSLSPLGSNQPQHF	TGTGCCAGCAGCTTAAGTCCCCTAGGGTCGAATCAGCCCCAGCATTTT
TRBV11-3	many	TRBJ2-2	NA	CASSRGRSQNTGELFF	TGTGCCAGCAGTAGGGGGAGGAGCCAGAACACCGGGGAGCTGTTTTTT
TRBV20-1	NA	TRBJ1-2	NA	CSARDIRSPYGYTF	TGCAGTGCTAGAGATATTCGGTCCCCCTATGGCTACACCTTC
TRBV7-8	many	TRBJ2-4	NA	CASSVGYGQLAKNIQYF	TGTGCCAGCAGCGTGGGGTACGGACAGCTAGCCAAAAACATTCAGTACTTC
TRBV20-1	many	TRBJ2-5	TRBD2	CSARVGTSGSGTQYF	TGCAGTGCTAGAGTTGGGACTAGCGGGAGCGGGACCCAGTACTTC
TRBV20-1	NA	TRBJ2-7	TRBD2	CSARDLGLAGVGRLYEQYF	TGCAGTGCTAGAGATTTGGGACTAGCGGGAGTGGGGCGCCTCTACGAGCAGTACTTC
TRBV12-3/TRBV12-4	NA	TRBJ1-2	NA	CASSPNSLGYTF	TGTGCCAGCAGTCCCAATTCTCTAGGCTACACCTTC
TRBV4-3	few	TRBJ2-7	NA	CASSQDPYPPYEQYF	TGCGCCAGCAGCCAAGATCCCTACCCCCCGTACGAGCAGTACTTC
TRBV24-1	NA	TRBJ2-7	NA	CATSDPAGTYEQYF	TGTGCCACCAGTGATCCGGCCGGGACCTACGAGCAGTACTTC
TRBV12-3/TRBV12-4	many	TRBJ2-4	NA	CASSFQGNIQYF	TGTGCCAGCAGTTTCCAGGGGAACATTCAGTACTTC
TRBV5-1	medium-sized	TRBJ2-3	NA	CASSVRDLSRYTDTQYF	TGCGCCAGCAGCGTCCGGGACCTCAGCCGTTACACAGATACGCAGTATTTT
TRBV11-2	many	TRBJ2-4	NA	CASSLEERNIQYF	TGTGCCAGCAGCTTAGAAGAAAGGAACATTCAGTACTTC
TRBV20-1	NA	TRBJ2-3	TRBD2	CSTSGGGTDTQYF	TGCAGCACTAGCGGGGGGGGGACAGATACGCAGTATTTT